The 4 T cell receptor beta chains listed next were all sequenced from one sample in a study of T cell responses to AZD1222 COVID-19 vaccine. The protocol was immunoSEQ multiplex PCR, while the TCRdb copy is restricted to in-frame clones and leaves out a portion. The sample has about 120,000 clones, roughly nine tenths seen once; the top ten hold about 1.6%. Source: peripheral blood, taken 28 days after the second AZD1222 dose. The receptor source for this set is an adult who received the AZD1222 COVID-19 vaccine.

CDR3 bases: TGCGCCAGCACAACAGACGATTATGGCTACACCTTC. This codes for CASTTDDYGYTF. The chain carries TRBV5-1 and TRBJ1-2, with D hard to call. The V gene lost 6 bases and the J gene lost 5 bases, with 11 bases spanning the gap. This CDR3 is built from 12 residues. The germline V gene encodes CDR1 SGHRS and CDR2 YFSETQ.

V gene TRBV7-3 combines with J gene TRBJ2-1; the D is unclear. The germline gives CDR1 SGHTA, CDR2 FQGTGA. The CDR3 extends over 13 amino acids. Trimming removed 3 bases at V and 6 bases at J, with 9 bases between. The CDR3 loop reads CASSFSSTNEQFF. CDR3 nucleotide sequence: TGTGCCAGCAGCTTCAGCTCGACCAATGAGCAGTTCTTC.

This clone was observed a single time. The chain combines TRBV2 with TRBJ2-1; D uncertain. The CDR3 has 15 residues. CDR1 and CDR2 from the germline V gene are SNHLY and FYNNEI. Trimming cost V 2 bases and J 7 bases, with 15 bases left between them. The CDR3: CASSEIRSSFNEQFF. Here the CDR3 DNA reads TGTGCCAGCAGTGAAATTAGGTCCAGCTTTAATGAGCAGTTCTTC.

J is TRBJ2-1 and V is TRBV9; 10 positions match TRBD2. J lost 8 bases, V lost 0 bases, and 8 bases had no gene match. CDR3 length equals 16 residues. Germline CDR1 SGDLS, CDR2 YYNGEE. This chain's CDR3 is CASSVGASGSRDEQFF. The CDR3 nucleotides are TGTGCCAGCAGCGTAGGGGCTAGCGGGAGTCGGGATGAGCAGTTCTTC.